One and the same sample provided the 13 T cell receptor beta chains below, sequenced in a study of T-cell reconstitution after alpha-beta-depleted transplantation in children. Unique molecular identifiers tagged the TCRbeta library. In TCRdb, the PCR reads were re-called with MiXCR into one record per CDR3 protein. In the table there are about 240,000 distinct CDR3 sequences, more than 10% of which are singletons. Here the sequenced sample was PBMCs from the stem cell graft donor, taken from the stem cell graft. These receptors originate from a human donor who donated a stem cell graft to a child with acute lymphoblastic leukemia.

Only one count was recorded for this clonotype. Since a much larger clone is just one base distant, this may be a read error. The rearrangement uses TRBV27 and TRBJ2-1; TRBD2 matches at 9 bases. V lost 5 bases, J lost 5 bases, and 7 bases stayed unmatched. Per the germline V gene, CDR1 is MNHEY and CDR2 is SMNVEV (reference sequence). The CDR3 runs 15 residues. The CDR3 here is CASSQTSGLHNEQFF. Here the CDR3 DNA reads TGTGCCAGCAGTCAGACTAGCGGTCTTCACAATGAGCAGTTCTTC.

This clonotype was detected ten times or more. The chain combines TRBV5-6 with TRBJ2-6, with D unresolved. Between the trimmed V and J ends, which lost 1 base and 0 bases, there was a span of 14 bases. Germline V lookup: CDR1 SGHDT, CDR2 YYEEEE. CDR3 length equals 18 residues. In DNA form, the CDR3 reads TGTGCCAGCAGCTTGCCAGCGCGATTTAGCTCTGGGGCCAACGTCCTGACTTTC. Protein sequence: CASSLPARFSSGANVLTF.

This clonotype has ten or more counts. CDR3 sequence reads: CATSRDRGRRGSPLHF. The CDR3 bases are TGTGCCACCAGCAGAGATAGGGGACGGCGGGGTTCACCCCTCCACTTT. V gene TRBV15 combines with J gene TRBJ1-6; perhaps TRBD1 as D (5 bases). The CDR3 is 16 residues long. The V and J ends lost 0 bases and 9 bases respectively, with 15 bases between them. Germline V lookup: CDR1 LNHNV, CDR2 YYDKDF (reference sequence). The variable domain in full, with the rest retrieved from reference TRBV15 and TRBJ1-6, is DAMVIQNPRYQVTQFGKPVTLSCSQTLNHNVMYWYQQKSSQAPKLLFHYYDKDFNNEADTPDNFQSRRPNTSFCFLDIRSPGLGDTAMYLCATSRDRGRRGSPLHFGNGTRLTVT.

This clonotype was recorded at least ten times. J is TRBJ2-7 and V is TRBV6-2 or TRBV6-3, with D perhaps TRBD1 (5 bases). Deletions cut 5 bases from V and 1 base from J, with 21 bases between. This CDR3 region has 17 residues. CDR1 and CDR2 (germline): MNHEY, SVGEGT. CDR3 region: CASSRVVGAGSSYEQYF. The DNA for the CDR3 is TGTGCCAGCAGTAGAGTAGTTGGGGCAGGGTCGTCCTACGAGCAGTACTTC.

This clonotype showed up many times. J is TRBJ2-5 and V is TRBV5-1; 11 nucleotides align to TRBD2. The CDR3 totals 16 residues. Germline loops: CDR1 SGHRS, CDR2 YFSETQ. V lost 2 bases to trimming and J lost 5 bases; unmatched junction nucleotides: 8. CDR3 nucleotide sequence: TGCGCCAGCAGCTTACTGGGACTAGCGGAAGGGGAGACCCAGTACTTC. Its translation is CASSLLGLAEGETQYF.

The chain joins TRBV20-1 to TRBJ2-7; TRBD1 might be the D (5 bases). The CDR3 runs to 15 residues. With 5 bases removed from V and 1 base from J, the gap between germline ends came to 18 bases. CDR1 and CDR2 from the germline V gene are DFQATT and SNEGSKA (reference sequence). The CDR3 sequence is CSASPDSPRSYEQYF. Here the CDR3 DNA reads TGCAGTGCTTCACCTGACAGCCCCCGTTCCTACGAGCAGTACTTC.

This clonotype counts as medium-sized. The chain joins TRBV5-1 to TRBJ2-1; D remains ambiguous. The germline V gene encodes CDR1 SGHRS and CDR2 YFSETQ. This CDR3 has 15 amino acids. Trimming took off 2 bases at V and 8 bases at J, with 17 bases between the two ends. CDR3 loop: CASSFTPKQYYEQFF. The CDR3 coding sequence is TGCGCCAGCAGCTTCACACCTAAACAATATTATGAGCAGTTCTTC.

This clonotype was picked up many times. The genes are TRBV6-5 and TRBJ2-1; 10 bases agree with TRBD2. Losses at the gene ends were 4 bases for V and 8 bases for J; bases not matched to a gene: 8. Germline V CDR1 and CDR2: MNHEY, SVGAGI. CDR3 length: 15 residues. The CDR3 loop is CASSSGLAAIHEQFF. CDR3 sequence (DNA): TGTGCCAGCAGTTCCGGACTAGCGGCGATACATGAGCAGTTCTTC.

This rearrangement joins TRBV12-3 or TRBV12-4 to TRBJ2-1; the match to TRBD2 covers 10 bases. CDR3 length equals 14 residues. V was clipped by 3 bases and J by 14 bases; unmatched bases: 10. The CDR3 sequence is CASSLRGTSGTEFF. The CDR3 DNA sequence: TGTGCCAGCAGTTTGCGGGGAACTAGCGGGACCGAGTTCTTC.

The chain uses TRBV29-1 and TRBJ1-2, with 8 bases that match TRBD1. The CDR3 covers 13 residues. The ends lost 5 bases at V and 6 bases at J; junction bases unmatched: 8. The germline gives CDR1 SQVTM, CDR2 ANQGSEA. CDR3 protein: CSVWTGSSDGYTF. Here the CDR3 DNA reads TGCAGCGTTTGGACAGGGAGTTCAGATGGCTACACCTTC.

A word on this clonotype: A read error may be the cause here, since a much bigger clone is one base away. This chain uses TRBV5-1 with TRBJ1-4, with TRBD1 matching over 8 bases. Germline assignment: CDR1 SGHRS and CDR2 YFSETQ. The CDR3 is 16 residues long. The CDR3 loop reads CASSPGQGATHEKLFF. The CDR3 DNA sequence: TGCGCCAGCAGCCCCGGACAGGGAGCAACTCATGAAAAACTGTTTTTT.

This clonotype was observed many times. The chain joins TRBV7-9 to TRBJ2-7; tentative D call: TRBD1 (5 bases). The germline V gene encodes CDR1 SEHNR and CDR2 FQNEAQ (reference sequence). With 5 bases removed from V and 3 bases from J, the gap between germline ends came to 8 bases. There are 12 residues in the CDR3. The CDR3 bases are TGTGCCAGCAGCGCGACAGTCTACGAGCAGTACTTC. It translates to CASSATVYEQYF.

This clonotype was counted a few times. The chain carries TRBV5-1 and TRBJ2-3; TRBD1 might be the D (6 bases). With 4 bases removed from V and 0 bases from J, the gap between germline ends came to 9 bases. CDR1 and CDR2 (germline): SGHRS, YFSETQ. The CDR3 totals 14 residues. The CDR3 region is CASSRTASTDTQYF. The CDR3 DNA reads TGCGCCAGCAGCCGGACAGCTAGCACAGATACGCAGTATTTT.